This is a list of T cell receptor beta chains from one sample in a study of blood T cell repertoires in COVID-19. Sequenced by immunoSEQ multiplex PCR; TCRdb stores in-frame clones only, minus some. The sample shows a few hundred thousand clones, roughly 86% of them seen only once. What was sequenced was PBMCs or T cells enriched from blood (not recorded which). The receptors shown here come from a man aged 25 to 40 who had recovered from COVID-19. Each CDR3 is given with its conserved first and last residue. Fields, in order: V gene, J gene, CDR3 protein.

>TRBV7-9|TRBJ1-6
CASSSGTGASPLHF
>TRBV30|TRBJ2-7
CAWSGPAYEQYF
>TRBV5-5|TRBJ2-7
CASSLVGGSYEQYF
>TRBV5-1|TRBJ2-4
CASSLVAGIGENIQYF
>TRBV19|TRBJ2-2
CASTDPSGTGSVELFF
>TRBV5-6|TRBJ1-5
CASSFFGAGGYNQPQHF
>TRBV2|TRBJ1-1
CASSVTGNTEAFF
>TRBV19|TRBJ1-3
CASSPPLTTVGSGNTIYF
>TRBV30|TRBJ1-6
CAWTGGVSPLHF
>TRBV6-6|TRBJ1-2
CASSYSNPGQENGYTF
>TRBV5-1|TRBJ2-5
CASSPWDREYETQYF
>TRBV30|TRBJ1-2
CAWSFHRGPLGYTF
>TRBV4-2|TRBJ2-5
CASSQGSGGAGETQYF
>TRBV5-5|TRBJ2-2
CASSLEGTLDAGELFF
>TRBV2|TRBJ1-2
CASRSENYGYTF
>TRBV5-1|TRBJ2-5
CASSLAAGGAEETQYF
>TRBV5-1|TRBJ1-2
CASSSGGQNYGYTF
>TRBV6-5|TRBJ1-1
CASLTYTEAFF
>TRBV5-5|TRBJ1-5
CASSYGQGRQPQHF
>TRBV12-3/TRBV12-4|TRBJ1-2
CASSLVGTSGYTF
>TRBV3-1/TRBV3-2|TRBJ2-7
CASRTSGMYEQYF
>TRBV7-9|TRBJ1-4
CASSLDSNEKLFF
>TRBV19|TRBJ1-2
CASSRPGENYGYTF
>TRBV6-5|TRBJ2-3
CASSKDRGRDTQYF
>TRBV24-1|TRBJ2-1
CATRQYNEQFF
>TRBV10-3|TRBJ1-5
CASGTASQPQHF
>TRBV4-2|TRBJ2-6
CASSPEGGSSGANVLTF
>TRBV11-2|TRBJ2-3
CASSLGTGPDTQYF
>TRBV27|TRBJ2-3
CASSLDRETDTQYF